These 6 T cell receptor beta chains came from one sample sequenced in a study of T-cell memory formation after mild COVID-19. TCRdb reprocessed the 5' RACE reads via MiXCR and lists one record per CDR3 protein. The sample includes roughly 450,000 distinct CDR3 sequences, 15% to 20% seen only once; the top ten take approximately 13%. The sequencing input was PBMCs or a T cell subset sorted from them (not recorded which). These receptors all stem from an adult woman who had mild COVID-19 (a few samples of this study predate the infection). Cell type and time point are not known.

The chain recombines TRBV3-1 with TRBJ1-2; a weak D match, TRBD1 (5 bases). CDR1 LGHDT and CDR2 YNNKEL come from the germline V gene (reference sequence). The CDR3 consists of 16 residues. The V end was cut by 1 base, the J end by 8 bases, with 20 bases between. The CDR3 DNA follows: TGTGCCAGCAGCCAAGGTCCCGGAGGGTCCCGGGGGGGCTACACCTTC. This codes for CASSQGPGGSRGGYTF.

Only a few counts were recorded for this clonotype. V and J are TRBV20-1 and TRBJ2-7; 10 nucleotides line up with TRBD2. Per the germline V gene, CDR1 is DFQATT and CDR2 is SNEGSKA (reference sequence). The CDR3 covers 15 residues. Unmatched junction bases numbered 10, after V lost 1 base and J lost 7 bases. CDR3 bases: TGCAGTGCTAGAGCCGCGGCTAGCGGGAGTCGTGAGCAGTACTTC. This encodes CSARAAASGSREQYF.

There are a few counts of this clonotype. The chain carries TRBV24-1 and TRBJ2-1; 10 nucleotides align to TRBD1. Germline loops: CDR1 KGHDR, CDR2 SFDVKD. V shed 9 bases, J shed 6 bases, and the junction held 10 bases outside the gene matches. The CDR3 is 15 residues long. The CDR3 sequence: CATGDRGHGRNEQFF. The CDR3 DNA is TGTGCCACCGGAGACAGGGGGCACGGACGCAATGAGCAGTTCTTC.

In its sample, this clonotype was seen many times. The chain is built from TRBV2 and TRBJ1-1; D may be TRBD1 (5 bases). The CDR3 is 14 amino acids. Trimming took off 7 bases at V and 0 bases at J, with 12 bases between the two ends. CDR1 is SNHLY and CDR2 is FYNNEI in the germline V gene. The CDR3 nucleotides are TGTGCCAGCAACGCCCAGGGAGTGAACACTGAAGCTTTCTTT. Translation gives CASNAQGVNTEAFF.

This clonotype was detected many times. This chain uses TRBV5-1 with TRBJ1-5, with unresolved D. Germline values: CDR1 SGHRS, CDR2 YFSETQ. V lost 3 bases and J 2 bases, leaving 18 bases between the germline ends. The CDR3 is made up of 17 amino acids. CDR3 amino acids: CASSWAPLGSGNQPQHF. The CDR3 region has the DNA TGCGCCAGCAGCTGGGCCCCGTTGGGTTCTGGCAATCAGCCCCAGCATTTT.

This rearrangement joins TRBV30 to TRBJ2-7; TRBD1 matches at 7 bases. The V and J ends lost 1 base and 3 bases, in that order; junction bases with no gene match: 0. The germline CDR1 and CDR2 sequences are GTSNPN and SVGIG (reference sequence). The CDR3 runs to 12 residues. CDR3 in DNA: TGTGCCTGGAGTGCAGGGGGCTACGAGCAGTACTTC. Its protein is CAWSAGGYEQYF.